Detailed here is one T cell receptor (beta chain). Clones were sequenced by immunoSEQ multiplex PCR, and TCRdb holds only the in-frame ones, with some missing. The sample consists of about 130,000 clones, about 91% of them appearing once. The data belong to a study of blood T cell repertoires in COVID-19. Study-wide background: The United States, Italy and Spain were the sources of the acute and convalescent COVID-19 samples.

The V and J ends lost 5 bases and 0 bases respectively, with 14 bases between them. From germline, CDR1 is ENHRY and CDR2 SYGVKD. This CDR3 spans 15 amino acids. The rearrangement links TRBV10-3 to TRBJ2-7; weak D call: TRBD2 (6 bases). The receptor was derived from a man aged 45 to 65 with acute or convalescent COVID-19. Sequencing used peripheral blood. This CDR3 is CAISLGGAASYEQYF. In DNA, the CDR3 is TGTGCCATCAGTCTCGGAGGGGCAGCCTCCTACGAGCAGTACTTC.